This TCR beta chain was found in a study of shared clonotypes between healthy human individuals. Background on the study: Per donor, three plates held CD4 naive cells, three held CD4 memory, two held CD8 naive and one held CD8 memory. Study-wide points: Depth was large, yet rarefaction showed that sorted-subset sequencing was incomplete.

The test was conducted at deep level. Investigators spread the genomic DNA of each subset evenly over several immunoSEQ plates. Using immunoSEQ multiplex PCR, the repertoire was profiled, and TCRdb retains in-frame clones only, with some absent. The data hold about 2.5 million clones, with about nine tenths observed a single time. The CDR3 is made up of 16 amino acids. From germline, CDR1 is MDHEN and CDR2 SYDVKM. V lost 6 bases and J 0 bases, leaving 15 bases between the germline ends. This clone is a singleton in its sample. Its antigen is unknown. This sequence was found in a man younger than 35 in good health. Some clones in this sample may be carry-over from other donors' samples. Sequenced: naive CD4+ T cells from PBMCs. Subset defined: CD45RA+ positively selected. This chain joins TRBV28 and TRBJ1-3, with D maybe TRBD1 (5 bases). The CDR3 protein is CASSSPGAYSGNTIYF. The CDR3 DNA sequence: TGTGCCAGCAGCTCCCCCGGGGCCTACTCTGGAAACACCATATATTTT. The whole variable domain, remainder taken from reference TRBV28 and TRBJ1-3, is DVKVTQSSRYLVKRTGEKVFLECVQDMDHENMFWYRQDPGLGLRLIYFSYDVKMKEKGDIPEGYSVSREKKERFSLILESASTNQTSMYLCASSSPGAYSGNTIYFGEGSWLTVV.